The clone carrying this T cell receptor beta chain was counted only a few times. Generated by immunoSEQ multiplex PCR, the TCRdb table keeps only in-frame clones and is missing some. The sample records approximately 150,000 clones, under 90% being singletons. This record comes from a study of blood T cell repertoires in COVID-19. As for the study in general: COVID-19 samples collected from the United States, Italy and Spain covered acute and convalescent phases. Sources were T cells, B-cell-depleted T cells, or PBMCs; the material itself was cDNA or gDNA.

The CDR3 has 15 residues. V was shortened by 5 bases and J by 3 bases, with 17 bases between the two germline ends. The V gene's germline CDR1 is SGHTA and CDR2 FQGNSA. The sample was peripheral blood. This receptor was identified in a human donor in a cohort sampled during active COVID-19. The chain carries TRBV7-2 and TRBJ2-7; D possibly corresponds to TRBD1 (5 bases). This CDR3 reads CASSDADDRFYEQYF. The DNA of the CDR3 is TGTGCCAGCAGCGACGCCGACGACAGATTCTACGAGCAGTACTTC.